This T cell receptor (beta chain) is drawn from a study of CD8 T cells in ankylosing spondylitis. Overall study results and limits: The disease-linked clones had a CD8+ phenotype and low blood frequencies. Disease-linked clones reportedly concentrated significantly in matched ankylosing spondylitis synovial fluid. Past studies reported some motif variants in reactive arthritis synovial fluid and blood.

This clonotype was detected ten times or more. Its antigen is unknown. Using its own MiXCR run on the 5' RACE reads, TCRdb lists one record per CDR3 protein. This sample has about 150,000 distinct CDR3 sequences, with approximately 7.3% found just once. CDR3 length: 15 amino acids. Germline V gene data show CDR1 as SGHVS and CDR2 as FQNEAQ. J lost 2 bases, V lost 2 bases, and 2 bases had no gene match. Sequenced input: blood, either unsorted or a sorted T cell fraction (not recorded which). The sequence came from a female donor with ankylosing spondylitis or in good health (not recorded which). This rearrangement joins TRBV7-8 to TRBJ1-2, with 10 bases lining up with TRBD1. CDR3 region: CASSLMGQGNYGYTF. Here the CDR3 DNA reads TGTGCCAGCAGCTTAATGGGACAGGGGAACTATGGCTACACCTTC.